The 27 T cell receptor beta chains given below trace back to one sample, sequenced in a study of T cells in localized non-small cell lung cancer. Sequencing was performed with immunoSEQ multiplex PCR; in TCRdb, only in-frame clones are kept and a portion is missing. The sample includes 20,000 to 25,000 clones, over 80% seen only once; the top ten take approximately 12%. The material sequenced was PBMCs, taken before any cancer treatment. All receptors derive from a man between 35 and 75 years old with stage II squamous cell lung carcinoma.

This clone has just one count. The chain is built from TRBV23-1 and TRBJ1-1, with D maybe TRBD1 (5 bases). TRBV23-1 is treated as an ORF (open reading frame) with a function not yet certain. The CDR3 is 14 amino acids. The ends were cut back, 7 bases at V and 3 bases at J, with 15 bases in the middle. This chain's CDR3 is CASNFQGPDTEAFF. Here the CDR3 DNA reads TGCGCCAGCAATTTCCAGGGCCCCGACACTGAAGCTTTCTTT.

The V call is TRBV19, the J call TRBJ1-4; unclear D gene. The ends were cut back, 2 bases at V and 8 bases at J, with 9 bases in the middle. The CDR3 is made up of 13 amino acids. Germline lookup yields CDR1 LNHDA and CDR2 SQIVND (reference sequence). CDR3 amino acids: CASSIFRNEKLFF. In DNA form, the CDR3 reads TGTGCCAGTAGTATATTCCGTAACGAAAAACTGTTTTTT.

This rearrangement joins TRBV7-9 to TRBJ2-7; 9 bases agree with TRBD2. The CDR3 contains 18 residues. Germline V gene sequence: CDR1 SEHNR, CDR2 FQNEAQ (reference sequence). Unmatched junction bases numbered 16, after V lost 6 bases and J lost 1 base. The CDR3: CASRPPPRLAGTSYEQYF. DNA of the CDR3: TGTGCCAGCAGACCCCCGCCCCGGCTAGCGGGAACTTCCTACGAGCAGTACTTC.

In nucleotides, the CDR3 is TGTGCCAGCAGCTTAATCGCCAATCAGCCCCAGCATTTT. This sequence encodes CASSLIANQPQHF. V is TRBV7-9 and J is TRBJ1-5; D unresolved. V was shortened by 2 bases and J by 3 bases, with 5 bases between the two germline ends. CDR1 is SEHNR, CDR2 FQNEAQ, per germline (reference sequence). CDR3 length: 13 residues. The entire variable domain, with the rest obtained from reference TRBV7-9 and TRBJ1-5, is as follows: DTGVSQNPRHKITKRGQNVTFRCDPISEHNRLYWYRQTLGQGPEFLTYFQNEAQLEKSRLLSDRFSAERPKGSFSTLEIQRTEQGDSAMYLCASSLIANQPQHFGDGTRLSIL.

The chain employs TRBV28 and TRBJ2-3, with D perhaps being TRBD1 or TRBD2 (5 bases each). Trimming removed 7 bases at V and 6 bases at J, with 32 bases between. Germline CDR1 is MDHEN and CDR2 is SYDVKM. The CDR3 covers 19 residues. This chain's CDR3 is CASTGAARGLRERSDTQYF. Here the CDR3 DNA reads TGTGCCAGCACCGGGGCGGCGAGAGGGTTGAGGGAGAGGTCGGATACGCAGTATTTT.

This clone was picked up one time. The chain recombines TRBV21-1 with TRBJ2-7; TRBD1 reflects the table's D call only, with no check against the DNA. TRBV21-1 is classified as a pseudogene. The CDR3 runs 12 residues. CDR3 sequence reads: CASSGAPREQYF. The CDR3, as DNA: TGTGCCAGCAGCGGGGCTCCCCGCGAGCAGTACTTC.

The genes are TRBV7-2 and TRBJ2-3; D may match TRBD1 or TRBD2 (5 bases each). This CDR3 is built from 17 residues. Trimming stripped 0 bases from V and 4 bases from J, with 17 bases between. Germline V gene lookup returns CDR1 SGHTA and CDR2 FQGNSA. The CDR3 is CASSLAPGPGAADTQYF. The CDR3 coding sequence is TGTGCCAGCAGCTTAGCACCAGGCCCCGGGGCCGCAGATACGCAGTATTTT.

On this clone itself: Other DNA sequences in this sample translate to the same CDR3. The rearrangement uses TRBV5-1 and TRBJ2-1; 8 nucleotides agree with TRBD1. CDR1 and CDR2 from the germline V gene are SGHRS and YFSETQ. CDR3 size: 15 residues. With V trimmed by 4 bases and J by 2 bases, 5 bases remained unmatched. The CDR3 spells CASSPGQGTYNEQFF. The CDR3 DNA follows: TGCGCCAGCAGCCCAGGACAGGGTACCTACAATGAGCAGTTCTTC.

The rearrangement uses TRBV7-3 and TRBJ2-3; D not resolved. The CDR3 runs 13 residues. Trimming pared 10 bases from V and 2 bases from J, leaving 13 bases between. CDR1 is SGHTA and CDR2 is FQGTGA in the germline V gene. This chain's CDR3 is CATSWAHTDTQYF. CDR3 coding DNA: TGTGCCACTTCATGGGCCCACACAGATACGCAGTATTTT.

The chain couples TRBV2 to TRBJ1-1; D perhaps matches TRBD1 (5 bases). V was shortened by 6 bases and J by 1 base, with 12 bases between the two germline ends. This CDR3 is 14 amino acids long. Germline CDR1 SNHLY, CDR2 FYNNEI. As DNA, the CDR3 is TGTGCCAGCAGGGTCGGGCAGGGGAACACTGAAGCTTTCTTT. Protein product: CASRVGQGNTEAFF.

This sequence joins TRBV30 and TRBJ2-7; 7 bases are a match to TRBD1. This CDR3 region has 13 residues. V shed 7 bases, J shed 0 bases, and the junction held 6 bases outside the gene matches. Germline CDR1 reads GTSNPN; CDR2 reads SVGIG (reference sequence). The CDR3 is CASTTGSSYEQYF. The CDR3 nucleotides are TGTGCCTCGACGACAGGGAGCTCCTACGAGCAGTACTTC.

The CDR3 sequence is CASSLLAWGEGDGYTF. The CDR3 DNA reads TGTGCCAGCAGCTTGCTGGCTTGGGGGGAGGGCGATGGCTACACCTTC. V is TRBV7-6 and J is TRBJ1-2; a possible D gene is TRBD1 (5 bases). With 3 bases removed from V and 6 bases from J, the gap between germline ends came to 20 bases. The germline V gene encodes CDR1 SGHVS and CDR2 FNYEAQ. This CDR3 region has 16 residues.

This chain links TRBV9 with TRBJ1-1; D unresolved. The V end was cut by 6 bases, the J end by 2 bases, with 14 bases between. This CDR3 is built from 14 residues. Germline V gene sequence: CDR1 SGDLS, CDR2 YYNGEE. The CDR3 DNA reads TGTGCCAGCATGGGATCCGCCGGAAACACTGAAGCTTTCTTT. Translation: CASMGSAGNTEAFF. Combining the CDR3 with reference TRBV9 and TRBJ1-1 gives the whole variable domain DSGVTQTPKHLITATGQRVTLRCSPRSGDLSVYWYQQSLDQGLQFLIQYYNGEERAKGNILERFSAQQFPDLHSELNLSSLELGDSALYFCASMGSAGNTEAFFGQGTRLTVV.

V gene TRBV6-5 combines with J gene TRBJ1-6; D not resolved. This CDR3 comprises 13 residues. The V gene's germline CDR1 is MNHEY and CDR2 SVGAGI. V dropped 5 bases and J dropped 7 bases, with 9 bases sitting between them. The chain's CDR3 is CASSRGPNSPLHF. CDR3 bases: TGTGCCAGCAGTCGAGGTCCCAATTCACCCCTCCACTTT.

The V and J genes are TRBV30 and TRBJ2-2; 8 bases map to TRBD2. V trimming: 2 bases; J trimming: 1 base; junction bases outside the gene matches: 3. The V gene's germline CDR1 is GTSNPN and CDR2 SVGIG (reference sequence). CDR3 length: 15 residues. The CDR3 loop reads CAWSRLAMNTGELFF. Here the CDR3 DNA reads TGTGCCTGGAGTAGACTAGCGATGAACACCGGGGAGCTGTTTTTT.

The chain recombines TRBV18 with TRBJ1-1; 8 positions agree with TRBD1. V was pared by 6 bases and J by 4 bases, with 7 bases of the junction left unmatched. The CDR3 consists of 14 residues. Looked up from germline, CDR1 is KGHSH and CDR2 is LQKENI. The CDR3 DNA reads TGTGCCAGCTCCCAAGGACAGGGCATCACTGAAGCTTTCTTT. Its translation: CASSQGQGITEAFF.

V gene TRBV5-1 combines with J gene TRBJ2-5, with TRBD1 matching 9 bases. CDR1 is SGHRS, CDR2 YFSETQ, per germline. The ends lost 6 bases at V and 3 bases at J; junction bases unmatched: 12. CDR3 size: 16 residues. The CDR3 DNA is TGCGCCAGCAACTCCGGGACAGGGAGAGGTGAAGAGACCCAGTACTTC. Translating gives CASNSGTGRGEETQYF. The variable domain in full, completed from reference TRBV5-1 and TRBJ2-5, reads KAGVTQTPRYLIKTRGQQVTLSCSPISGHRSVSWYQQTPGQGLQFLFEYFSETQRNKGNFPGRFSGRQFSNSRSEMNVSTLELGDSALYLCASNSGTGRGEETQYFGPGTRLLVL.

The V gene is TRBV7-9, the J gene TRBJ1-3; TRBD1 aligns across 7 bases. CDR3 length: 12 amino acids. Germline V gene data show CDR1 as SEHNR and CDR2 as FQNEAQ (reference sequence). J gave up 7 bases and V 5 bases, and 2 bases lay outside the gene matches. This CDR3 is CASSPGGNTIYF. CDR3 nucleotide sequence: TGTGCCAGCAGCCCAGGGGGTAACACCATATATTTT.

CDR3 sequence reads: CASRTTGFEQFF. CDR3 DNA sequence: TGTGCCAGCAGGACTACAGGGTTTGAGCAGTTCTTC. This chain connects TRBV2 to TRBJ2-1, with D possibly matching TRBD1 (6 bases). In germline, CDR1 is SNHLY, CDR2 FYNNEI. The CDR3 is made up of 12 amino acids. The ends were cut back, 6 bases at V and 9 bases at J, with 12 bases in the middle.

This rearrangement joins TRBV30 to TRBJ1-3; unclear D gene. The CDR3 spans 12 residues. V lost 4 bases and J 4 bases, leaving 8 bases between the germline ends. Per germline, CDR1 GTSNPN and CDR2 SVGIG (reference sequence). The CDR3 loop reads CAWKRSGNTIYF. For the CDR3, the DNA is TGTGCCTGGAAGCGGTCGGGAAACACCATATATTTT.

The chain is built from TRBV2 and TRBJ2-1; TRBD1 matches at 8 bases. Trimming removed 6 bases from V and 9 bases from J; junction bases left unmatched: 7. CDR3 size: 13 residues. CDR1 is SNHLY, CDR2 FYNNEI, per germline. In nucleotides, the CDR3 is TGTGCCAGCAGCCAGACAGGGGCCAGTGAGCAGTTCTTC. As protein: CASSQTGASEQFF.

The chain combines TRBV11-2 with TRBJ2-1; TRBD2 matches 14 bases. Germline-derived CDR1 and CDR2 are SGHAT and FQNNGV. Trimming cost V 5 bases and J 4 bases; bases outside gene matches: 1. The CDR3 is 15 amino acids. CDR3 sequence: CASSRTSGGYNEQFF. CDR3 bases: TGTGCCAGCAGCCGGACTAGCGGGGGGTACAATGAGCAGTTCTTC. The complete variable domain, with remaining parts taken from reference TRBV11-2 and TRBJ2-1, reads EAGVAQSPRYKIIEKRQSVAFWCNPISGHATLYWYQQILGQGPKLLIQFQNNGVVDDSQLPKDRFSAERLKGVDSTLKIQPAKLEDSAVYLCASSRTSGGYNEQFFGPGTRLTVL.

This chain links TRBV11-3 with TRBJ2-1; D remains unclear. The CDR3 consists of 12 residues. Trimming took off 5 bases at V and 5 bases at J, with 7 bases between the two ends. Germline assignment: CDR1 SGHNT and CDR2 YENEEA. Here the CDR3 reads CASSTRNNEQFF. The CDR3 bases are TGTGCCAGCAGCACCAGGAACAATGAGCAGTTCTTC. Using reference TRBV11-3 and TRBJ2-1 for the parts outside the CDR3, the full variable domain is EAGVVQSPRYKIIEKKQPVAFWCNPISGHNTLYWYLQNLGQGPELLIRYENEEAVDDSQLPKDRFSAERLKGVDSTLKIQPAELGDSAVYLCASSTRNNEQFFGPGTRLTVL.

This chain links TRBV5-4 with TRBJ2-1; 8 bases match TRBD2. The V and J ends lost 3 bases and 0 bases, in that order; junction bases with no gene match: 5. The length of the CDR3 is 16 residues. The germline gives CDR1 SGHNT, CDR2 YYREEE (reference sequence). CDR3 in amino acids: CASSSGLVSSYNEQFF. Written as DNA, the CDR3 is TGTGCCAGCAGCTCGGGACTAGTCAGCTCCTACAATGAGCAGTTCTTC.

The V gene is TRBV7-9, the J gene TRBJ2-3, with 7 bases aligning to TRBD2. Germline V gene lookup returns CDR1 SEHNR and CDR2 FQNEAQ (reference sequence). Trimming cost V 5 bases and J 2 bases; bases outside gene matches: 4. This CDR3 spans 14 amino acids. In DNA, the CDR3 is TGTGCCAGCAGCACCAGCGGGAACACAGATACGCAGTATTTT. Its translation is CASSTSGNTDTQYF.

V usage is TRBV2 and J usage is TRBJ2-7, with D perhaps being TRBD1 or TRBD2 (6 bases each). The CDR3 extends over 14 amino acids. The V gene lost 7 bases and the J gene lost 2 bases, with 15 bases spanning the gap. Per germline, CDR1 SNHLY and CDR2 FYNNEI. The CDR3 DNA follows: TGTGCCAGCACCATGGGGGGCCTTCCCTACGAGCAGTACTTC. Protein: CASTMGGLPYEQYF.

This sequence joins TRBV7-2 and TRBJ2-6; D not resolved. This CDR3 is 16 amino acids long. CDR1 and CDR2 (germline): SGHTA, FQGNSA. V lost 5 bases and J 1 base, leaving 12 bases between the germline ends. The CDR3 DNA follows: TGTGCCAGCAGCCAATTCGTGAGTTCTGGGGCCAACGTCCTGACTTTC. Amino acids: CASSQFVSSGANVLTF.